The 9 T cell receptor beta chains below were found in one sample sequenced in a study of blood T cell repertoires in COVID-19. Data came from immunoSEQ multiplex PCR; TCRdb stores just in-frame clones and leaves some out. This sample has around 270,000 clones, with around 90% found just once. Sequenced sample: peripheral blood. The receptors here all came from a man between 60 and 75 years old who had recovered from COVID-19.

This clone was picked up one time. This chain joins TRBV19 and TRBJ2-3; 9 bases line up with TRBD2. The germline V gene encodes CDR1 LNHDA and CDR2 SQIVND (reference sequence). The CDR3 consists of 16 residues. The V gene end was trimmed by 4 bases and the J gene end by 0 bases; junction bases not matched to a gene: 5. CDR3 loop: CASSRPSGESTDTQYF. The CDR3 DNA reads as TGTGCCAGTAGTAGACCTAGCGGGGAAAGCACAGATACGCAGTATTTT.

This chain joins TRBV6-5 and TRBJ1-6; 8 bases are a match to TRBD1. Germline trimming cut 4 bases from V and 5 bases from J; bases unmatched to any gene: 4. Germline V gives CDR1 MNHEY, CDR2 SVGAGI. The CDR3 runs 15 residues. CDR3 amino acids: CASSSKGQDNSPLHF. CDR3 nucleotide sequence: TGTGCCAGCAGTTCAAAGGGACAGGATAATTCACCCCTCCACTTT.

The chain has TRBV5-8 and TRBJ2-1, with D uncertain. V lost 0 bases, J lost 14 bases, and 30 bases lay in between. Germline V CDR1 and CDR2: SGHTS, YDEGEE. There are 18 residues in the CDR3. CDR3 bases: TGTGCCAGCAGCTTGGCGGCCCGAAGCGCCCCCTACCTTATTCGCAAGTTCTTC. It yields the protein CASSLAARSAPYLIRKFF.

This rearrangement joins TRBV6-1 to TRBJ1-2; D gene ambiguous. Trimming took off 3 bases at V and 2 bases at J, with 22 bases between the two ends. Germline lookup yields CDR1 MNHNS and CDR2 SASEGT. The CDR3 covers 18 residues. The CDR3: CASSEAGGIVRGNYGYTF. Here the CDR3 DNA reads TGTGCCAGCAGTGAGGCTGGAGGTATCGTTCGAGGGAACTATGGCTACACCTTC.

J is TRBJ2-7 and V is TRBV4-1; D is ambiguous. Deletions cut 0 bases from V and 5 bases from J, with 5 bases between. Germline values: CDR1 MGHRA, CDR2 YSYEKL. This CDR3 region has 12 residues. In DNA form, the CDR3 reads TGCGCCAGCAGCCAAGACCGGGACGAGCAGTACTTC. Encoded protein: CASSQDRDEQYF.

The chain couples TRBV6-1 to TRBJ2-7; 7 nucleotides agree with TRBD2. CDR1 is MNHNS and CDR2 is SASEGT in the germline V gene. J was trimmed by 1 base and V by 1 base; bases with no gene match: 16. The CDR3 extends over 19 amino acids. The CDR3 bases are TGTGCCAGCAGTGAAGAATCTATCGGACTAGTGTTTGGTTCCTACGAGCAGTACTTC. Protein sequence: CASSEESIGLVFGSYEQYF.

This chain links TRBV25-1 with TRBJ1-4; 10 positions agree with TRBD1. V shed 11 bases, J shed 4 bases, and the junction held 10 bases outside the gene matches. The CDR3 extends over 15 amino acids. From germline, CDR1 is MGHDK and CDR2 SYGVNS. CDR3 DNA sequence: TGTGCCTCTTCGACAGGGGGCATCGGTAATGAAAAACTGTTTTTT. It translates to CASSTGGIGNEKLFF.

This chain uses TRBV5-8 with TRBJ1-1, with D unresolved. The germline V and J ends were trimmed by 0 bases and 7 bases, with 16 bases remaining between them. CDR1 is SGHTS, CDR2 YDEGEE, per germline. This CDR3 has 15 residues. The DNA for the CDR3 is TGTGCCAGCAGCTTGGGGGAACGGACTCTCGTTGAAGCTTTCTTT. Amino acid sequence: CASSLGERTLVEAFF.

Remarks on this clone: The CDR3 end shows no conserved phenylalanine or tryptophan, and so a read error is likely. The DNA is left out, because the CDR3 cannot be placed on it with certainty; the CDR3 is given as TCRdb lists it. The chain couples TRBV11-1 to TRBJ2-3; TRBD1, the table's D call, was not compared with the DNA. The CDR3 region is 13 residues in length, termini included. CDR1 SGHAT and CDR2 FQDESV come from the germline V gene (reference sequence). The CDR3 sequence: CASSDSLFGQGGN.